This TCR beta chain was captured by sequencing in a study of shared clonotypes between healthy human individuals. With respect to this clone: Its specificity is unknown.

This table comes from immunoSEQ multiplex PCR, and its TCRdb copy is limited to in-frame clones, with some not included. The sample has under 2,000,000 clones, 85% to 95% seen once. Study results and limitations: All-four-donor shared clonotypes had higher generation probabilities than non-shared clonotypes did.

CD45RO-negative, CCR7-positively selected cells formed the naive CD8 fraction, excluding terminally differentiated effector memory CD45RA+ cells. The TCR was taken from a young man in good health. The source material was naive CD8+ T cells sorted from blood.

For the CDR3, the DNA is TGCGCCAGCAGCCCCGGGACTAGCGGGAGAACGGATGAGCAGTTCTTC. Translated: CASSPGTSGRTDEQFF. The V gene is TRBV4-3, the J gene TRBJ2-1; 14 nucleotides agree with TRBD2. Germline V gene sequence: CDR1 LGHNA, CDR2 YSLEER. The ends lost 4 bases at V and 8 bases at J; junction bases unmatched: 7. This CDR3 has 16 amino acids.